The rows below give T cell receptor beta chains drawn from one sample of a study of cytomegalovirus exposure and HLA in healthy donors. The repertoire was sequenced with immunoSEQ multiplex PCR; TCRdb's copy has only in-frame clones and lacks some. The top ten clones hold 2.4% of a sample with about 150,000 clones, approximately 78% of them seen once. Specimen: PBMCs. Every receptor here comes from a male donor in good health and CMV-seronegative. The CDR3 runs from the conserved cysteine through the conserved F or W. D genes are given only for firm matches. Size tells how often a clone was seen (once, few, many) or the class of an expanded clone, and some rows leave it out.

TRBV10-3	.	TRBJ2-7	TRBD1	TGTGCCATCAGTGTCGACAGGGGACCCTACGAGCAGTACTTC	CAISVDRGPYEQYF
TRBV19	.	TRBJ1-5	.	TGTGCCAGTAGTTTCCAGACAAATAGCAATCAGCCCCAGCATTTT	CASSFQTNSNQPQHF
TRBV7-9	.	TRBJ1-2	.	TGTGCCAGCAGCTGGGGGCAGGGCTCTAACTATGGCTACACCTTC	CASSWGQGSNYGYTF
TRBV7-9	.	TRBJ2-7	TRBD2	TGTTCCAGCAGCGCGACCCGAGTGACTAGCGGGAGAATCTACGAGCAGTACTTC	CSSSATRVTSGRIYEQYF
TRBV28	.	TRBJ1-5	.	TGTGCCAGCAGCCGGTCCCCAAATCAGCCCCAGCATTTT	CASSRSPNQPQHF
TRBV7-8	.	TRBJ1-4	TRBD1	TGTGCCAGCAGCCTGGACAGGGGAAGGGAAAAACTGTTTTTT	CASSLDRGREKLFF
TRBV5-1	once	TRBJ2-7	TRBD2	TGCGCCAGCAGCCCTGGCCCTAGCGGGGGGCTGGACGAGCAGTACTTC	CASSPGPSGGLDEQYF
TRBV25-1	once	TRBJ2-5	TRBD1	TGTGCCAGCAGTGCTCCCGGACAGGGCCGCGAGACCCAGTACTTC	CASSAPGQGRETQYF
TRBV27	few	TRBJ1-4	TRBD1	TGTGCCAGCAGTTTGATGGGACAGGGCGAAAAACTGTTTTTT	CASSLMGQGEKLFF
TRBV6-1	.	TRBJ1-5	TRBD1	TGTGCCAGATCGAGGACAGGGACCCACAATCAGCCCCAGCATTTT	CARSRTGTHNQPQHF
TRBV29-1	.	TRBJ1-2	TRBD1	TGCAGCGTCCACGGACAGGGCGGAGATGGCTACACCTTC	CSVHGQGGDGYTF
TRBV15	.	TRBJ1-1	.	TGTGCCACCAGCTCCTCGGGAGTTTATTACACTGAAGCTTTCTTT	CATSSSGVYYTEAFF
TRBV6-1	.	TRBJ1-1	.	TGTGCCAGCAGTGATTTGGGGCGAGGAGCTTTCTTT	CASSDLGRGAFF
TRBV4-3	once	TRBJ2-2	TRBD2	TGCGCCAGCAGCCACCTTGCCGGACTAGCGGGATTGAACACCGGGGAGCTGTTTTTT	CASSHLAGLAGLNTGELFF
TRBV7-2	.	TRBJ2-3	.	TGTGCCAGCAGCTTAGCGAGGTTCGGAGGCACAGATACGCAGTATTTT	CASSLARFGGTDTQYF
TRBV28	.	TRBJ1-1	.	TGTGCCAGCAGTCCCGGGACGGGGGGAAGGAACACTGAAGCTTTCTTT	CASSPGTGGRNTEAFF
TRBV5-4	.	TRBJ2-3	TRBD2	TGTGCCAGCAGGCCTGGGCGCGGGGGGGCCGGGACAGATACGCAGTATTTT	CASRPGRGGAGTDTQYF
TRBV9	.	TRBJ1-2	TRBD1	TGTGCCAGCAGCGTAATGGACAGGGGGCCGGATGGCTACACCTTC	CASSVMDRGPDGYTF
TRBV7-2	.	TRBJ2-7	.	TGTGCCAGCAGCTCCCGGGGGGCGGTTGGAGGATACGAGCAGTACTTC	CASSSRGAVGGYEQYF
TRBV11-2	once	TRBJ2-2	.	TGTGCCAGCAGCTTCGGCCGGGGGAACACCGGGGAGCTGTTTTTT	CASSFGRGNTGELFF
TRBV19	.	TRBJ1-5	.	TGTGCCAGTAGTATAGACAGGAGCAATCAGCCCCAGCATTTT	CASSIDRSNQPQHF
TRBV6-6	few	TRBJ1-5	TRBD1	TGTGCCAGCAGTAGACAGGGTAGCAATCAGCCCCAGCATTTT	CASSRQGSNQPQHF
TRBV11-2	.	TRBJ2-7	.	TGTGCCAGCAGCAAAACCGGTAGCGTCTATGCCTCCTACGAGCAGTACTTC	CASSKTGSVYASYEQYF
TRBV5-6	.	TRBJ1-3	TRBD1	TGTGCCAGCAGCGGGACAGTTACTGGAAACACCATATATTTT	CASSGTVTGNTIYF
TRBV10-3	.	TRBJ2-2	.	TGTGCCATCAGTGATCGAGGGGGGGACACCGGGGAGCTGTTTTTT	CAISDRGGDTGELFF
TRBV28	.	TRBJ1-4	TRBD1	TGTGCCAGCAGTTTACTCGTATCACTGACAGGGAAAGGGGATAATGAAAAACTGTTTTTT	CASSLLVSLTGKGDNEKLFF
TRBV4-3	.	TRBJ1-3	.	TGCGCCAGCAGCCCTACACTATACTCTGGAAACACCATATATTTT	CASSPTLYSGNTIYF
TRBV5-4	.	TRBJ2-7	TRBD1	TGTGCCAGCAGCCCGACAGGGAGTAACTACGAGCAGTACTTC	CASSPTGSNYEQYF
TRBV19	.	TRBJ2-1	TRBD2	TGTGCCAGTAGTATAGGCGGGAGCGTAAATGAGCAGTTCTTC	CASSIGGSVNEQFF
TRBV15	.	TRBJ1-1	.	TGTGCCACCAGCGGACTAGCAGGGATTCTCACTGAAGCTTTCTTT	CATSGLAGILTEAFF
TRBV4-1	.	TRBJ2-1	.	TGCGCCAGCAGCCAAGATAGGGGACTCCAAACCCCTCAGCAGTTCTTC	CASSQDRGLQTPQQFF
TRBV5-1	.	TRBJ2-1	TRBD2	TGCGCCAGCAGCTTCAAGGGACTAGCGATGGAGAATGAGCAGTTCTTC	CASSFKGLAMENEQFF
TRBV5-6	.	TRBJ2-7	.	TGTGCCAGCAGCTTGGGACAGGACGAGCAGTACTTC	CASSLGQDEQYF
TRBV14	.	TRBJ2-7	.	TGTGCCAGCAGCCAAGATCTAGGGGGGGGAGGCTACGAGCAGTACTTC	CASSQDLGGGGYEQYF
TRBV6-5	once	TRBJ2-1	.	TGTGCCAGCAGCTGGAGTATTTCCTACAATGAGCAGTTCTTC	CASSWSISYNEQFF
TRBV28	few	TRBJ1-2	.	TGTGCCACCGGCCCGGGGGGATCTTTCTATGGCTACACCTTC	CATGPGGSFYGYTF
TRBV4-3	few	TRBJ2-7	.	TGCGCCAGCAGCCCGACTAGATTCGGGGACGAGCAGTACTTC	CASSPTRFGDEQYF
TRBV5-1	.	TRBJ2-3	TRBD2	TGCGCCAGCAGCCCGCCCGGGCTAGCGGTAGATACGCAGTATTTT	CASSPPGLAVDTQYF
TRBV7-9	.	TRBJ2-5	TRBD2	TGTGCCAGCAGCTTAATTACTAGCGGAGAACAAGAGACCCAGTACTTC	CASSLITSGEQETQYF
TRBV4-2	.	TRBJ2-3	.	TGTGCCAGCAGCCAAGAGAGAGGAAGGACAGATACGCAGTATTTT	CASSQERGRTDTQYF
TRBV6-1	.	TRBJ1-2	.	TGTGCCAGCAGTGATCTGTTTTTGGGCTACACCTTC	CASSDLFLGYTF